These 4 T cell receptor beta chains were all obtained from the same sample, sequenced in a study of brain T cells in children with intractable seizures. Here immunoSEQ multiplex PCR was the method, and the copy in TCRdb shows in-frame clones only, minus some. The sample has about 110,000 clones; roughly 94% are singletons. Sequenced material: peripheral blood, taken at surgery. These receptors were collected from a boy under three years old with hemimegalencephaly and intractable seizures.

This sequence joins TRBV4-1 and TRBJ2-2; 9 bases are shared with TRBD2. Germline V gives CDR1 MGHRA, CDR2 YSYEKL. Losses at the gene ends were 5 bases for V and 7 bases for J; bases not matched to a gene: 11. This CDR3 contains 16 residues. In DNA form, the CDR3 reads TGCGCCAGCAGCTCCCCGGGCGGGAGGGCTGGCGGGGAGCTGTTTTTT. It specifies CASSSPGGRAGGELFF.

The rearrangement joins TRBV7-3 to TRBJ2-3; 12 bases are a match to TRBD1. Germline CDR1 is SGHTA and CDR2 is FQGTGA. This CDR3 comprises 16 residues. V lost 5 bases to trimming and J lost 2 bases; unmatched junction nucleotides: 5. CDR3 amino acids: CASSEGTGGLTDTQYF. DNA of the CDR3: TGTGCCAGCAGCGAGGGGACAGGGGGCCTCACAGATACGCAGTATTTT.

The chain joins TRBV9 to TRBJ1-2; TRBD1 aligns across 7 bases. Trimming at V came to 2 bases and at J to 3 bases, leaving 7 bases not matched to a gene. The CDR3 runs to 15 residues. The V gene's germline CDR1 is SGDLS and CDR2 YYNGEE. CDR3 coding DNA: TGTGCCAGCAGCGTCGAGGGACAGCTACACTATGGCTACACCTTC. Its translation: CASSVEGQLHYGYTF.

J is TRBJ2-7 and V is TRBV18, with D possibly being TRBD1 (6 bases). V lost 8 bases and J 1 base, leaving 12 bases between the germline ends. Germline assignment: CDR1 KGHSH and CDR2 LQKENI. The CDR3 sequence is 13 residues long. The CDR3 reads CASRDILSYEQYF. CDR3 nucleotide sequence: TGTGCCAGCCGGGACATTCTTTCCTACGAGCAGTACTTC. Looking up the rest from reference TRBV18 and TRBJ2-7 gives the full variable domain: NAGVMQNPRHLVRRRGQEARLRCSPMKGHSHVYWYRQLPEEGLKFMVYLQKENIIDESGMPKERFSAEFPKEGPSILRIQQVVRGDSAAYFCASRDILSYEQYFGPGTRLTVT.